This section outlines one TCR beta chain sequence together with its context. The source of the sample is a study of blood T cell repertoires in COVID-19. Study-level background: PBMCs, B-cell-depleted T cells, or T cells provided the cDNA or gDNA that made up the material.

Everyone who took part was about 18 to 90 years old, and they came from about two dozen US areas. Participants' reported clinical history set cohort assignment. Cohort 3 donors were reported recovered after two negative PCRs, clearance, or symptom resolution. Measured with immunoSEQ multiplex PCR; TCRdb has only the in-frame clones, and not every one. This table holds about 410,000 clones, around 90% found once. Germline V gives CDR1 MDHEN, CDR2 SYDVKM. The germline V and J ends were trimmed by 4 bases and 4 bases, with 13 bases remaining between them. This CDR3 region has 14 residues. The sample was PBMCs or T cells enriched from blood (not recorded which). The chain uses TRBV28 and TRBJ1-2; a weak D match, TRBD1 (6 bases). This clonotype was obtained from a man aged 18 to 30 who had recovered from COVID-19. CDR3 protein: CASSSGQSRYGYTF. The CDR3 DNA sequence: TGTGCCAGCAGTTCCGGACAGTCCCGCTATGGCTACACCTTC.